One sample yielded the 26 T cell receptor beta chains listed below, sequenced in a study of cytomegalovirus exposure and HLA in healthy donors (dated by TCRdb to about 2017). The protocol used for the library was the immunoSEQ multiplex PCR assay. The multiplex PCR relied on a mix of 60 forward primers for TCR Vbeta segments and 13 reverse primers for TCR Jbeta segments. The table was pulled from immuneACCESS by TCRdb, which kept in-frame rearrangements only. Such tables lose some clones; where checked, under half of the loss comes from unresolved V genes, and the rest has no known cause. Within this sample are more than 110,000 clones, with 70% to 80% of them counted one time only. Clones ranked in the top ten supply approximately 3% of the sample. The sample consisted of PBMCs. The origin of the receptors is a female donor in good health and CMV-seronegative.

The V call is TRBV28, the J call TRBJ1-2, with D tentatively TRBD1 (5 bases). This CDR3 contains 18 residues. Germline V lookup: CDR1 MDHEN, CDR2 SYDVKM. Between the trimmed V and J ends, which lost 6 bases and 3 bases, there was a span of 26 bases. CDR3 DNA: TGTGCCAGCAGCCGTATGACCGGGACTGCGGCTTCGTACTATGGCTACACCTTC. It codes for CASSRMTGTAASYYGYTF.

V is TRBV7-9 and J is TRBJ2-1; D might be TRBD2 (5 bases). This CDR3 is built from 13 residues. The V end lost 3 bases, the J end lost 5 bases, and 8 bases lay between the germline ends. From germline, CDR1 is SEHNR and CDR2 FQNEAQ (reference sequence). CDR3 sequence (DNA): TGTGCCAGCAGCTTCGGAGGTGACAATGAGCAGTTCTTC. Residues: CASSFGGDNEQFF.

This clone has a handful of counts. The V and J genes are TRBV6-5 and TRBJ2-1; possibly TRBD1 for D (6 bases). Germline V gene data show CDR1 as MNHEY and CDR2 as SVGAGI. This CDR3 has 15 residues. V dropped 10 bases and J dropped 2 bases, with 18 bases sitting between them. The CDR3 loop is CAISRGGSAYNEQFF. The DNA of the CDR3 is TGTGCCATCAGCAGGGGCGGTAGCGCCTACAATGAGCAGTTCTTC.

V gene TRBV19 combines with J gene TRBJ1-1; TRBD1 matches at 8 bases. The CDR3 length is 16 residues. J lost 4 bases, V lost 3 bases, and 10 bases had no gene match. CDR1 is LNHDA, CDR2 SQIVND, per germline (reference sequence). The CDR3 spells CASSMGQGAPGTEAFF. In DNA form, the CDR3 reads TGTGCCAGTAGTATGGGTCAGGGGGCGCCGGGCACTGAAGCTTTCTTT. The whole variable domain, filled in from reference TRBV19 and TRBJ1-1, reads DGGITQSPKYLFRKEGQNVTLSCEQNLNHDAMYWYRQDPGQGLRLIYYSQIVNDFQKGDIAEGYSVSREKKESFPLTVTSAQKNPTAFYLCASSMGQGAPGTEAFFGQGTRLTVV.

The count of this clone is one. The rearrangement uses TRBV25-1 and TRBJ2-2; D is unclear. This CDR3 is built from 11 residues. Germline CDR1 reads MGHDK; CDR2 reads SYGVNS. The V end lost 6 bases, the J end lost 6 bases, and 5 bases lay between the germline ends. DNA of the CDR3: TGTGCCAGCAGGAGAGCCGGGGAGCTGTTTTTT. This translates into CASRRAGELFF. Together with reference TRBV25-1 and TRBJ2-2, the CDR3 gives the full variable domain: EADIYQTPRYLVIGTGKKITLECSQTMGHDKMYWYQQDPGMELHLIHYSYGVNSTEKGDLSSESTVSRIRTEHFPLTLESARPSHTSQYLCASRRAGELFFGEGSRLTVL.

V and J are TRBV7-9 and TRBJ2-1; possible D gene TRBD2, 5 bases. There are 11 residues in the CDR3. CDR1 is SEHNR, CDR2 FQNEAQ, per germline (reference sequence). Trimming took off 5 bases at V and 13 bases at J, with 12 bases between the two ends. The CDR3 region has the DNA TGTGCCAGCAGCCAAACGGGATTTCAGTTCTTC. Translating it yields CASSQTGFQFF.

This clone was counted only a few times. The V call is TRBV4-3, the J call TRBJ1-4; no clear D. Germline CDR1 and CDR2: LGHNA and YSLEER. The CDR3 contains 13 residues. Trimming shortened V by 0 bases and J by 8 bases, and 7 bases separated the two germline ends. Here the CDR3 reads CASSQDREEKLFF. Written as DNA, the CDR3 is TGCGCCAGCAGCCAAGATCGGGAAGAAAAACTGTTTTTT.

The chain recombines TRBV7-4 with TRBJ2-7; possible D gene TRBD2, 7 bases. V was shortened by 5 bases and J by 2 bases, with 13 bases between the two germline ends. This CDR3 is 14 amino acids long. Germline CDR1 and CDR2: SGHVT and SQSDAQ. CDR3 sequence: CASSARGATYEQYF. The CDR3 DNA follows: TGTGCCAGCAGCGCCCGGGGGGCCACCTACGAGCAGTACTTC. The full variable domain, completed using reference TRBV7-4 and TRBJ2-7, is GAGVSQSPRYKVAKRGRDVALRCDSISGHVTLYWYRQTLGQGSEVLTYSQSDAQRDKSGRPSGRFSAERPERSVSTLKIQRTEQGDSAVYLCASSARGATYEQYFGPGTRLTVT.

The table lists this clone with a few counts. The chain links TRBV10-1 to TRBJ2-3, with 7 bases identical to TRBD2. V was pared by 7 bases and J by 2 bases, with 3 bases of the junction left unmatched. In germline, CDR1 is WNHNN, CDR2 SYGVQD (reference sequence). This CDR3 has 13 amino acids. The CDR3 region is CASTRDYTDTQYF. Here the CDR3 DNA reads TGCGCCAGCACTCGGGACTACACAGATACGCAGTATTTT.

In nucleotides, the CDR3 is TGTGCCAGCAACCCCTTGACTAGCCTAACCTACGAGCAGTACTTC. Its protein is CASNPLTSLTYEQYF. The chain uses TRBV6-1 and TRBJ2-7; 7 bases agree with TRBD2. Germline CDR1 MNHNS, CDR2 SASEGT. After removal of 7 bases from V and 2 bases from J, the junction contained 11 bases not matched to a gene. This CDR3 has 15 amino acids.

The chain combines TRBV6-1 with TRBJ1-6, with a weak D call TRBD1 (5 bases). CDR1 is MNHNS, CDR2 SASEGT, per germline. Trimming took off 3 bases at V and 7 bases at J, with 10 bases between the two ends. The CDR3 runs to 14 residues. The CDR3 loop is CASSEGLGNSPLHF. The DNA of the CDR3 is TGTGCCAGCAGTGAGGGACTGGGAAATTCACCCCTCCACTTT.

This sequence joins TRBV28 and TRBJ1-1; a weak D match, TRBD1 (5 bases). This CDR3 is built from 13 residues. The ends were cut back, 7 bases at V and 2 bases at J, with 11 bases in the middle. Per the germline V gene, CDR1 is MDHEN and CDR2 is SYDVKM. CDR3 coding DNA: TGTGCCAGCATCGGACAAGTTAACACTGAAGCTTTCTTT. Protein product: CASIGQVNTEAFF.

This chain uses TRBV11-3 with TRBJ2-7, with TRBD2 as a possible D gene (6 bases). The V gene's germline CDR1 is SGHNT and CDR2 YENEEA. The CDR3 covers 13 residues. With 11 bases removed from V and 0 bases from J, the gap between germline ends came to 14 bases. CDR3 nucleotides: TGTGCCTCTCGGGGGTATTACTCCTACGAGCAGTACTTC. Amino acid sequence: CASRGYYSYEQYF.

This clone was counted a few times. The chain links TRBV6-5 to TRBJ2-7; TRBD1 aligns across 9 bases. Germline CDR1 is MNHEY and CDR2 is SVGAGI. CDR3 size: 14 residues. The J segment lost 5 bases and the V segment lost 7 bases, leaving 9 bases of the junction unmatched. The DNA for the CDR3 is TGTGCCAGCAACCCTGGACAGGGGACCAACGAGCAGTACTTC. Translated: CASNPGQGTNEQYF.

This clone was recorded a few times. The V gene is TRBV4-1, the J gene TRBJ1-2; 9 positions match TRBD1. Germline V CDR1 and CDR2: MGHRA, YSYEKL. This CDR3 spans 16 amino acids. With 2 bases clipped from V and 5 bases from J, the junction kept 9 bases outside the gene matches. CDR3 coding DNA: TGCGCCAGCAGCCAACCCGCCCGGACAGGGGCGTATGGCTACACCTTC. Translated, it gives CASSQPARTGAYGYTF.

V is TRBV2 and J is TRBJ1-2, with a possible D match to TRBD1 (5 bases). This CDR3 is built from 11 residues. Trimming took off 11 bases at V and 8 bases at J, with 15 bases between the two ends. CDR1 and CDR2 from the germline V gene are SNHLY and FYNNEI. The CDR3 DNA follows: TGTGCCGGTGGGACTGGTTACGGCTACACCTTC. It encodes CAGGTGYGYTF.

The chain's CDR3 is CASSFLSGSVKDTQYF. The CDR3 coding sequence is TGTGCCAGCAGCTTCTTAAGTGGGAGCGTGAAAGATACGCAGTATTTT. This chain links TRBV7-2 with TRBJ2-3; the D gene is possibly TRBD2 (5 bases). The CDR3 sequence is 16 residues long. Per the germline V gene, CDR1 is SGHTA and CDR2 is FQGNSA. Trimming took 3 bases from V and 5 from J, leaving 18 bases between them.

This CDR3 reads CASSLFGVSGYTF. The DNA for the CDR3 is TGTGCCAGCAGCTTATTCGGGGTCTCTGGCTACACCTTC. This sequence joins TRBV7-2 and TRBJ1-2; D is unresolved. The V gene lost 2 bases and the J gene lost 7 bases, with 11 bases spanning the gap. This CDR3 is built from 13 residues. Per germline, CDR1 SGHTA and CDR2 FQGNSA.

The gene calls are TRBV6-6 and TRBJ2-7; D gene ambiguous. Germline CDR1 reads MNHNY; CDR2 reads SVGAGI (reference sequence). Trimming took off 5 bases at V and 2 bases at J, with 7 bases between the two ends. CDR3 length: 12 residues. CDR3 coding DNA: TGTGCCAGCAGTAGCTCCGCCTACGAGCAGTACTTC. Its protein is CASSSSAYEQYF.

This clone appeared a few times. J is TRBJ1-4 and V is TRBV5-4; 9 nucleotides match TRBD1. Germline V gives CDR1 SGHNT, CDR2 YYREEE (reference sequence). The CDR3 totals 15 residues. V dropped 4 bases and J dropped 2; count of bases not matched to a gene: 3. The CDR3 loop reads CASSSGQGTNEKLFF. CDR3 nucleotides: TGTGCCAGCAGCAGTGGACAGGGGACTAATGAAAAACTGTTTTTT.

The rearrangement joins TRBV14 to TRBJ2-5; D possibly corresponds to TRBD1 (5 bases). V was pared by 1 base and J by 1 base, with 10 bases between. Germline CDR1 and CDR2: SGHDN and FVKESK. The CDR3 sequence is 15 residues long. The CDR3 coding sequence is TGTGCCAGCAGCCAAGGGTCAGGGTCCCAAGAGACCCAGTACTTC. It specifies CASSQGSGSQETQYF.

This clone was counted a single time. The chain links TRBV28 to TRBJ2-7; the D gene is possibly TRBD2 (7 bases). V was pared by 2 bases and J by 9 bases, with 11 bases between. Germline assignment: CDR1 MDHEN and CDR2 SYDVKM. The CDR3 contains 12 residues. The CDR3 here is CASSLGRGAQYF. The CDR3 coding sequence is TGTGCCAGCAGTTTAGGTCGGGGGGCGCAGTACTTC.

The genes are TRBV2 and TRBJ1-2; the match to TRBD1 covers 9 bases. J lost 3 bases, V lost 8 bases, and 7 bases had no gene match. Germline V gene data show CDR1 as SNHLY and CDR2 as FYNNEI. CDR3 length: 14 amino acids. CDR3 sequence: CASGRWTGDYGYTF. The CDR3 coding sequence is TGTGCCAGCGGACGATGGACAGGGGACTATGGCTACACCTTC.

This chain joins TRBV29-1 and TRBJ2-7, with 8 nucleotides matching TRBD1. The CDR3 sequence is 13 residues long. Germline values: CDR1 SQVTM, CDR2 ANQGSEA. The trim removed 7 bases at V and 1 base at J, leaving 6 bases unmatched. CDR3 sequence: CSGTGFNSYEQYF. The CDR3 coding sequence is TGCAGCGGGACAGGGTTTAATTCCTACGAGCAGTACTTC.

The V gene is TRBV6-6, the J gene TRBJ1-3, with D perhaps TRBD1 (6 bases). V was pared by 2 bases and J by 3 bases, with 8 bases between. The CDR3 totals 14 residues. The V gene's germline CDR1 is MNHNY and CDR2 SVGAGI (reference sequence). The CDR3 reads CASSYTGSGNTIYF. The CDR3, as DNA: TGTGCCAGCAGTTACACAGGGAGTGGAAACACCATATATTTT.

The CDR3: CASSYSAYNRAPLHF. The DNA for the CDR3 is TGTGCCAGCAGTTACTCCGCCTATAACAGGGCCCCCCTCCACTTT. V gene TRBV6-5 combines with J gene TRBJ1-6; TRBD1 is a possible D gene (6 bases). V shed 0 bases and J shed 13 bases, with 16 bases lying between them. CDR3 length: 15 amino acids. Germline V lookup: CDR1 MNHEY, CDR2 SVGAGI.